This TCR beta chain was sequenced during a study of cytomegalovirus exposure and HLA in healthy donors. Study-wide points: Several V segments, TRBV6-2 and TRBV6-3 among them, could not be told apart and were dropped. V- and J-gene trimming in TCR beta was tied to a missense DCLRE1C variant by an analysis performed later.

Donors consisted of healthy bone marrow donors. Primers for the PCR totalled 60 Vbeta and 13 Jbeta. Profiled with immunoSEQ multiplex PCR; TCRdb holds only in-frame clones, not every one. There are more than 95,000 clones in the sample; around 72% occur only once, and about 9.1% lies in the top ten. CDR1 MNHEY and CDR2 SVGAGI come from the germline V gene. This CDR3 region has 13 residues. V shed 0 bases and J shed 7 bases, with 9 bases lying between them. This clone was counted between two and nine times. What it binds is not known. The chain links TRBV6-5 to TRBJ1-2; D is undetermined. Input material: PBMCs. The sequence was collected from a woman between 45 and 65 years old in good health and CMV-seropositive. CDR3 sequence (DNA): TGTGCCAGCAGTTACTCCGACGGAGCTGGCTACACCTTC. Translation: CASSYSDGAGYTF.